This T cell receptor (beta chain) emerged from a study of CD8+CD57+ T cells in acquired aplastic anemia. TCR beta VDJ combinations and CDR3 sequences were profiled from genomic DNA. TCRdb re-analysed the reads in MiXCR, keeping a single row per CDR3 protein. The sample has 350,000 to 450,000 distinct CDR3 sequences; just under 70% are singletons. The length of the CDR3 is 14 residues. Germline CDR1 SGHNT, CDR2 YYREEE (reference sequence). Trimming removed 2 bases from V and 8 bases from J, with 16 bases in between. The TCR originated in a human donor in good health, serving as a control. V usage is TRBV5-4 and J usage is TRBJ1-1, with no clear D. Specimen: sorted CD4+, CD8+, or CD8+CD57+ T cells (not recorded which) from PBMCs. The CDR3 nucleotides are TGTGCCAGCAGCTTAGATATGAGGCGTACAGAAGCTTTCTTT. Translation gives CASSLDMRRTEAFF.